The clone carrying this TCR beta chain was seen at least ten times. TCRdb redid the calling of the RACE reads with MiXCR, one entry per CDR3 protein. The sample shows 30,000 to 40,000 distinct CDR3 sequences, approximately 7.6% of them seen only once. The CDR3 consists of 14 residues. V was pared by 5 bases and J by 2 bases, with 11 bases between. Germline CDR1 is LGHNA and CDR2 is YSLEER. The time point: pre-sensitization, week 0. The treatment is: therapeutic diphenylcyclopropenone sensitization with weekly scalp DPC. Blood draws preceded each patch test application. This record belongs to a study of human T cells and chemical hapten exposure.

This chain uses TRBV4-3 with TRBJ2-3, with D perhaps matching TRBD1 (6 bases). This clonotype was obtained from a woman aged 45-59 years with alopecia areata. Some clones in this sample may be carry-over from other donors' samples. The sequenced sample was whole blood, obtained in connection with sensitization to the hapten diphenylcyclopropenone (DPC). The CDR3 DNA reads TGCGCCAGCAGCTTCACAGGGTTCACAGATACGCAGTATTTT. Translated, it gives CASSFTGFTDTQYF.